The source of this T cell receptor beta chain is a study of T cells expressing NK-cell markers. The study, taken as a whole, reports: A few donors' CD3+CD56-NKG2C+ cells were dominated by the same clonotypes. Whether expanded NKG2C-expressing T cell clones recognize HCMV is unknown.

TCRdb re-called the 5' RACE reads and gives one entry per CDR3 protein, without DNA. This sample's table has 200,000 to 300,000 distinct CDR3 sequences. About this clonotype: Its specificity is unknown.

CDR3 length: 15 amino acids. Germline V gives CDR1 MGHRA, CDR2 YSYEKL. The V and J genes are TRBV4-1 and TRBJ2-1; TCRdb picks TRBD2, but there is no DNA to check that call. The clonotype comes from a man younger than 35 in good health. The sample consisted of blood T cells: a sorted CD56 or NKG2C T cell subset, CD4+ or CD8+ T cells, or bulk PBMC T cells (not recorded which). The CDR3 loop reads CASSQYLALYNEQFF.